These 9 T cell receptor beta chains share one sample of origin, sequenced in a study of T cells after posttransplantation cyclophosphamide. The repertoire was sequenced with immunoSEQ multiplex PCR; TCRdb's copy has only in-frame clones and lacks some. The sample includes roughly 30,000 clones, roughly 89% of them seen just once. Material for sequencing was PBMCs. The receptors originated from a woman in her thirties or forties with a blood cancer, CMV-positive, and with a related stem cell donor.

DNA of the CDR3: TGTGCCAGCAGCCAAATCGCGGGGCGGGGGACGACAGATACGCAGTATTTT. Residues: CASSQIAGRGTTDTQYF. The chain uses TRBV4-2 and TRBJ2-3, with TRBD2 identical over 7 bases. CDR1 and CDR2 (germline): LGHNA, YNFKEQ. The ends lost 2 bases at V and 3 bases at J; junction bases unmatched: 11. The CDR3 is 17 amino acids.

The chain employs TRBV5-4 and TRBJ1-1; D is unclear. Germline V lookup: CDR1 SGHNT, CDR2 YYREEE (reference sequence). This CDR3 is 12 amino acids long. Trimming took 1 base from V and 7 from J, leaving 8 bases between them. Here the CDR3 reads CASSLTAGEAFF. The CDR3 region has the DNA TGTGCCAGCAGCTTGACGGCAGGTGAAGCTTTCTTT.

The chain carries TRBV28 and TRBJ2-7; D gene ambiguous. The CDR3 is 14 residues long. Trimming took off 6 bases at V and 2 bases at J, with 14 bases between the two ends. CDR1 MDHEN and CDR2 SYDVKM come from the germline V gene. The CDR3 loop is CASSVGSHAYEQYF. CDR3 DNA: TGTGCCAGCAGCGTTGGCAGTCATGCCTACGAGCAGTACTTC.

The chain employs TRBV27 and TRBJ2-3; TRBD1 matches 9 bases. Germline V gives CDR1 MNHEY, CDR2 SMNVEV (reference sequence). Trimming at V came to 5 bases and at J to 1 base, leaving 7 bases not matched to a gene. This CDR3 has 16 amino acids. CDR3 region: CASSTYRGQGTDTQYF. DNA for the CDR3: TGTGCCAGCAGTACGTACAGGGGGCAAGGCACAGATACGCAGTATTTT.

The chain uses TRBV11-2 and TRBJ2-7; D is uncertain. V lost 3 bases, J lost 2 bases, and 14 bases lay in between. The CDR3 is 15 residues long. The germline V gene has CDR1 SGHAT and CDR2 FQNNGV. The CDR3 loop is CASSFEEESTYEQYF. Here the CDR3 DNA reads TGTGCCAGCAGCTTCGAAGAAGAGAGTACCTACGAGCAGTACTTC.

The genes are TRBV7-9 and TRBJ2-1, with D perhaps matching TRBD1 (6 bases). The CDR3 sequence is 13 residues long. CDR1 and CDR2 (germline): SEHNR, FQNEAQ (reference sequence). V was clipped by 3 bases and J by 4 bases, with 7 bases between them. The CDR3 reads CASSFGQYNEQFF. For the CDR3, the DNA is TGTGCCAGCAGCTTCGGACAGTACAATGAGCAGTTCTTC.

The rearrangement uses TRBV19 and TRBJ2-6; perhaps TRBD1 as D (7 bases). Germline CDR1 and CDR2: LNHDA and SQIVND (reference sequence). The CDR3 has 17 residues. Trimming pared 7 bases from V and 0 bases from J, leaving 16 bases between. The CDR3 sequence is CASNPGGWDSGANVLTF. The CDR3 DNA is TGTGCCAGTAATCCAGGGGGGTGGGACTCTGGGGCCAACGTCCTGACTTTC.

J is TRBJ2-3 and V is TRBV9; TRBD2 matches at 15 bases. The germline gives CDR1 SGDLS, CDR2 YYNGEE. The CDR3 is made up of 18 amino acids. After removal of 4 bases from V and 2 bases from J, the junction contained 8 bases not matched to a gene. CDR3 residues: CASSNGLAGGRLTDTQYF. The CDR3 DNA follows: TGTGCCAGCAGCAACGGACTAGCGGGGGGGAGACTCACAGATACGCAGTATTTT.

This chain connects TRBV4-1 to TRBJ2-3; TRBD2 is a possible D gene (5 bases). With 3 bases removed from V and 8 bases from J, the gap between germline ends came to 15 bases. Germline CDR1 and CDR2: MGHRA and YSYEKL. This CDR3 has 14 amino acids. The CDR3 sequence is CASSQGTEAGTQYF. The CDR3 DNA sequence: TGCGCCAGCAGCCAGGGAACCGAGGCGGGTACGCAGTATTTT.